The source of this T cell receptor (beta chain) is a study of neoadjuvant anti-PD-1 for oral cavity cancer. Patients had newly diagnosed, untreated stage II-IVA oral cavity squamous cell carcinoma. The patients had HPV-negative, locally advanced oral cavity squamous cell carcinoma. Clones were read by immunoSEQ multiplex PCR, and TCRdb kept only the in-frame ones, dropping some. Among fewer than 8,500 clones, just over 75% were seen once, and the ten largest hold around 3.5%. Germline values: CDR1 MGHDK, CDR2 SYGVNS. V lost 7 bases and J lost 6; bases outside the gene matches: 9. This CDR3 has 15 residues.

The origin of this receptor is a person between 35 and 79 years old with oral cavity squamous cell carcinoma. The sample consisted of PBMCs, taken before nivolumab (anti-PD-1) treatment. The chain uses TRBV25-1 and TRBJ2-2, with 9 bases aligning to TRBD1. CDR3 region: CASTLGTGRPGELFF. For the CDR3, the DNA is TGTGCCAGCACCCTAGGGACAGGGCGCCCCGGGGAGCTGTTTTTT. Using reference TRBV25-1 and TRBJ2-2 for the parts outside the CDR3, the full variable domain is EADIYQTPRYLVIGTGKKITLECSQTMGHDKMYWYQQDPGMELHLIHYSYGVNSTEKGDLSSESTVSRIRTEHFPLTLESARPSHTSQYLCASTLGTGRPGELFFGEGSRLTVL.